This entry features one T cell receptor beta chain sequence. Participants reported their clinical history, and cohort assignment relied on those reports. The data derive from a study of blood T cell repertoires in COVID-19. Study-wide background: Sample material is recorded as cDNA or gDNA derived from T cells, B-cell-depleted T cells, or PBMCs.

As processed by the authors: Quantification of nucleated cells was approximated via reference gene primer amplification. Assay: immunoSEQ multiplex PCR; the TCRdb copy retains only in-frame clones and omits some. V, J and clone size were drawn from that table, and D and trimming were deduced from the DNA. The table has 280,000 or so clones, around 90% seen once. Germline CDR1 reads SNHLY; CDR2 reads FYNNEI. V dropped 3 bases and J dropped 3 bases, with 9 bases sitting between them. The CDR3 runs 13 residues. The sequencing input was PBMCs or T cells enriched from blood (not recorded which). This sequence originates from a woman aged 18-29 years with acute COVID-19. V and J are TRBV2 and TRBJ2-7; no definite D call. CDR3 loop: CASSERLDYEQYF. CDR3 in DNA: TGTGCCAGCAGTGAGCGGCTGGACTACGAGCAGTACTTC.